Following are 20 T cell receptor beta chains from one sample sequenced in a study of blood T cells in healthy people across ages. Then a second PCR, running about 6 to 12 cycles, was carried out with a sample-barcoded 5' primer and a J-beta primer mix. MiXCR, applied by TCRdb to the 5' RACE reads, yields one record per CDR3 protein. The sample comprises roughly 800,000 distinct CDR3 sequences, roughly 64% of which are singletons, and approximately 21% rests with the top ten. The sample comprised blood. The source of these receptors is a man aged 25 to 40 in good health.

The chain combines TRBV7-6 with TRBJ2-5, with D perhaps assigned TRBD1 or TRBD2 (5 bases each). The tail of the sequence fits TRBJ2-7 better, so the J call may be wrong. The germline V gene has CDR1 SGHVS and CDR2 FNYEAQ. CDR3 size: 16 residues. The CDR3 protein is CASSLALGVGKNEQYF. CDR3 nucleotides: TGTGCCAGCAGTTTGGCTTTGGGGGTCGGGAAGAACGAGCAGTACTTC.

This clonotype was seen a handful of times. The chain recombines TRBV28 with TRBJ2-5; 9 bases map to TRBD1. The better agreement between TRBJ2-7 and the DNA end casts doubt on the J call. Germline V lookup: CDR1 MDHEN, CDR2 SYDVKM. The CDR3 runs to 15 residues. The chain's CDR3 is CASRFTGQGLNEQYF. The CDR3 coding sequence is TGTGCCAGCCGATTCACGGGACAGGGCTTAAACGAGCAGTACTTC.

The chain uses TRBV10-3 and TRBJ2-7; TRBD1 or TRBD2 may be the D gene (5 bases each). The J call may be faulty, since TRBJ2-5 better matches the DNA end. The CDR3 spans 13 residues. From germline, CDR1 is ENHRY and CDR2 SYGVKD. For the CDR3, the DNA is TGTGCCATCAGCCTGAGGGGTTACGAGACCCAGTACTTC. Encoded protein: CAISLRGYETQYF.

This clonotype was seen once. The chain joins TRBV4-2 to TRBJ2-7, with a tentative D call TRBD2 (6 bases). Germline V gene lookup returns CDR1 LGHNA and CDR2 YNFKEQ. This CDR3 is 15 amino acids long. Trimming took off 1 base at V and 2 bases at J, with 12 bases between the two ends. This CDR3 is CASSQGVAGTYEQYF. Here the CDR3 DNA reads TGTGCCAGCAGCCAAGGGGTGGCGGGGACCTACGAGCAGTACTTC.

The rearrangement links TRBV3-1 to TRBJ2-7; 8 bases fit TRBD2. Trimming cost V 5 bases and J 5 bases; bases outside gene matches: 11. The CDR3 runs to 15 residues. Germline CDR1 reads LGHDT; CDR2 reads YNNKEL (reference sequence). The CDR3 DNA reads TGTGCCAGCAGCGGTCAAGCGGGAGACGGAAACGAGCAGTACTTC. Its protein product is CASSGQAGDGNEQYF.

A word on this clonotype: Germline and junction disagree at one end, which may indicate a read error. The chain is built from TRBV6-1 and TRBJ2-1; 7 bases map to TRBD2. CDR1 is MNHNS and CDR2 is SASEGT in the germline V gene. This CDR3 is 16 amino acids long. The CDR3 nucleotides are TGTGCCAGCAGTGAAGGCGCGGGGGAACCCTACAATGAGCGGTTCTTC. This translates into CASSEGAGEPYNERFF.

The CDR3 loop reads CSVEDLDSSPLHF. CDR3 nucleotides: TGCAGCGTTGAAGATCTGGACAGCTCACCCCTCCACTTT. The chain couples TRBV29-1 to TRBJ1-6; TRBD1 might be the D (6 bases). The CDR3 length is 13 residues. Germline CDR1 and CDR2: SQVTM and ANQGSEA. V was clipped by 0 bases and J by 10 bases, with 10 bases between them.

This chain uses TRBV29-1 with TRBJ2-1; D is perhaps TRBD2 (6 bases). The V end lost 5 bases, the J end lost 6 bases, and 14 bases lay between the germline ends. Germline V gene lookup returns CDR1 SQVTM and CDR2 ANQGSEA. The CDR3 spans 13 residues. The CDR3 region is CSVQLATINEQFF. The CDR3 DNA follows: TGCAGCGTTCAACTAGCCACAATCAATGAGCAGTTCTTC.

This sequence joins TRBV12-3 or TRBV12-4 and TRBJ2-3; the match to TRBD2 covers 8 bases. The ends lost 5 bases at V and 3 bases at J; junction bases unmatched: 7. The CDR3 runs 15 residues. Written as DNA, the CDR3 is TGTGCCAGCAGTGGTCTAGCGGGCCTGACAGATACGCAGTATTTT. Translating gives CASSGLAGLTDTQYF.

The rearrangement joins TRBV21-1 to TRBJ2-3; the listed D gene, TRBD1, was not tested against the DNA. TRBV21-1 is termed a pseudogene. This CDR3 contains 16 residues. The CDR3 DNA reads TGTGCCAGCAGCAAACCGGCGGGGGTGCCCACAGATACGCAGTATTTT. Its protein is CASSKPAGVPTDTQYF.

Of note for this clonotype: Germline is not matched at one junction end, which may reflect a read error. The CDR3 coding sequence is TGTGCCAGCAGCCAAGTTGGCGACAATGAGCAGTTCTTC. The encoded protein is CASSQVGDNEQFF. The chain recombines TRBV4-1 with TRBJ2-1; unclear D gene. Looked up from germline, CDR1 is MGHRA and CDR2 is YSYEKL. CDR3 length equals 13 residues.

The V call is TRBV25-1, the J call TRBJ1-1; 8 bases are shared with TRBD1. Germline trimming cut 8 bases from V and 0 bases from J; bases unmatched to any gene: 2. The CDR3 length is 13 residues. The V gene's germline CDR1 is MGHDK and CDR2 SYGVNS. CDR3 DNA: TGTGCCAGCGGGGGACAGGTGAACACTGAAGCTTTCTTT. Its translation: CASGGQVNTEAFF.

This clonotype has a handful of counts. The V gene is TRBV7-2, the J gene TRBJ2-3, with no clear D. CDR1 and CDR2 (germline): SGHTA, FQGNSA. V gave up 8 bases and J gave up 2 bases, with 8 bases separating them. The CDR3 extends over 12 amino acids. CDR3 nucleotide sequence: TGTGCCAGCTGTCCGTCCACAGATACGCAGTATTTT. Translated, it gives CASCPSTDTQYF.

The J gene is TRBJ2-3, the V gene TRBV29-1; 9 nucleotides line up with TRBD2. The germline V gene has CDR1 SQVTM and CDR2 ANQGSEA. After removal of 4 bases from V and 4 bases from J, the junction contained 9 bases not matched to a gene. The CDR3 covers 15 residues. CDR3 DNA sequence: TGCAGCGTTGGGACAGCGGGGGGAGTTCCAGATACGCAGTATTTT. Its protein is CSVGTAGGVPDTQYF.

This clonotype was observed a few times. The chain is built from TRBV28 and TRBJ1-4, with a possible D match to TRBD1 (5 bases). The V gene's germline CDR1 is MDHEN and CDR2 SYDVKM. Deletions cut 8 bases from V and 0 bases from J, with 13 bases between. The CDR3 consists of 15 residues. CDR3 region: CASRPGTATNEKLFF. The DNA for the CDR3 is TGTGCCAGCCGTCCAGGGACGGCAACTAATGAAAAACTGTTTTTT.

Here the CDR3 DNA reads TGTGCCAGCAGCTTACAAGACAGCTCAGATACGCAGTATTTT. Translating gives CASSLQDSSDTQYF. The V and J genes are TRBV7-2 and TRBJ2-3; possibly TRBD1 for D (5 bases). With 2 bases removed from V and 4 bases from J, the gap between germline ends came to 10 bases. CDR1 is SGHTA and CDR2 is FQGNSA in the germline V gene. The CDR3 contains 14 residues.

V gene TRBV7-2 combines with J gene TRBJ2-1, with D possibly TRBD2 on 5 matching bases. Germline V lookup: CDR1 SGHTA, CDR2 FQGNSA. V dropped 5 bases and J dropped 0 bases, with 14 bases sitting between them. CDR3 length equals 16 residues. For the CDR3, the DNA is TGTGCCAGCAGCACCAAACGGGGAAGCTCCTACAATGAGCAGTTCTTC. Its protein is CASSTKRGSSYNEQFF.

Only a few counts were recorded for this clonotype. V usage is TRBV28 and J usage is TRBJ2-7; 8 bases are shared with TRBD1. Germline V gene data show CDR1 as MDHEN and CDR2 as SYDVKM. The length of the CDR3 is 15 residues. J was trimmed by 0 bases and V by 5 bases; bases with no gene match: 6. For the CDR3, the DNA is TGTGCCAGCAGTACTACCGGGACAGGCTCCTACGAGCAGTACTTC. Amino acid sequence: CASSTTGTGSYEQYF.

V is TRBV9 and J is TRBJ2-7; 7 nucleotides line up with TRBD1. J was trimmed by 2 bases and V by 1 base; bases with no gene match: 9. The CDR3 length is 16 residues. Germline V CDR1 and CDR2: SGDLS, YYNGEE. The CDR3 DNA is TGTGCCAGCAGCGTAAGCTCGACAGGGACAACCTACGAGCAGTACTTC. Translation gives CASSVSSTGTTYEQYF.

The chain carries TRBV15 and TRBJ2-4; D not resolved. V shed 0 bases and J shed 7 bases, with 13 bases lying between them. CDR1 is LNHNV, CDR2 YYDKDF, per germline (reference sequence). This CDR3 contains 15 residues. DNA of the CDR3: TGTGCCACCAGCAGAGATCCGGTCTCTGGGAACATTCAGTACTTC. Translating it yields CATSRDPVSGNIQYF.